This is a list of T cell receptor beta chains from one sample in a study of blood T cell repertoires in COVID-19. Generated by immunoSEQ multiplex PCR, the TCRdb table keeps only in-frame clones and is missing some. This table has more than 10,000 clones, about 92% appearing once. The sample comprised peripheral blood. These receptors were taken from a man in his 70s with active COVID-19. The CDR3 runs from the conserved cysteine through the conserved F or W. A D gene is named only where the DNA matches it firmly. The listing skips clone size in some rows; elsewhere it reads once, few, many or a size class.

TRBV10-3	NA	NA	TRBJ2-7	CATFGQESYEQYF	TGTGCCACCTTCGGCCAGGAATCCTACGAGCAGTACTTC
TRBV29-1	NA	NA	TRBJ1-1	CSVTRDIGKLSTEAFF	TGCAGCGTCACAAGGGACATCGGAAAACTCTCCACTGAAGCTTTCTTT
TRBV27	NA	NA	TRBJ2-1	CASSLSYYRASSSYNEQFF	TGTGCCAGCAGTTTATCCTATTATCGGGCTAGCAGCTCCTACAATGAGCAGTTCTTC
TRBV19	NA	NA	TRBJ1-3	CASSMAGASGNTIYF	TGTGCCAGTAGTATGGCAGGCGCCTCTGGAAACACCATATATTTT
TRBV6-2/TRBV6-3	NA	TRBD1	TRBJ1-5	CASSDTGGGGNQPQHF	TGTGCCAGCAGCGACACAGGGGGCGGCGGCAATCAGCCCCAGCATTTT
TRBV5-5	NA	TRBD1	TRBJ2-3	CASSDTGVTDTQYF	TGTGCCAGCAGCGATACAGGGGTCACAGATACGCAGTATTTT
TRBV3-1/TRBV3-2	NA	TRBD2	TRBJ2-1	CASSKSLAGALYNEQFF	TGTGCCAGCAGTAAATCACTAGCGGGAGCTCTCTACAATGAGCAGTTCTTC
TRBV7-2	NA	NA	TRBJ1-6	CASSLVGRQSRGSPLHF	TGTGCCAGCAGCTTAGTTGGCAGACAGTCCCGAGGTTCACCCCTCCACTTT
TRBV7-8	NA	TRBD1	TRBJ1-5	CASSSDRAPIASQPQHF	TGTGCCAGCAGCTCGGACAGGGCCCCCATTGCCAGTCAGCCCCAGCATTTT
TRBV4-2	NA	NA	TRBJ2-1	CASSQDWSISYNEQFF	TGTGCCAGCAGCCAAGATTGGAGTATCTCCTACAATGAGCAGTTCTTC
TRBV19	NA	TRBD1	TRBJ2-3	CASSPDRGRDTQYF	TGTGCCAGTAGTCCTGACAGGGGGCGTGATACGCAGTATTTT
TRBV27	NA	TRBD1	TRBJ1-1	CASSSDRGRGSTEAFF	TGTGCCAGCAGTTCCGACAGGGGGCGCGGATCCACTGAAGCTTTCTTT
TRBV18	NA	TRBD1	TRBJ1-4	CASSLIQGPNEKLFF	TGTGCCAGCTCACTAATACAGGGGCCTAATGAAAAACTGTTTTTT
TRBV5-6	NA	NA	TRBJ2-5	CASSADRQETQYF	TGTGCCAGCAGCGCTGACAGACAAGAGACCCAGTACTTC
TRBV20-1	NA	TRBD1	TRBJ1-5	CSASPPGQGSRRQPQHF	TGCAGTGCTAGTCCTCCCGGACAGGGTAGTCGAAGGCAGCCCCAGCATTTT
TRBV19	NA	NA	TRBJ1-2	CASSILRGLGYTF	TGTGCCAGTAGTATATTAAGGGGACTTGGCTACACCTTC
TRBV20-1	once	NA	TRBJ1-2	CSANGQNGYTF	TGCAGTGCCAACGGACAGAATGGCTACACCTTC
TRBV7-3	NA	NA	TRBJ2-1	CASSFVRDREQFF	TGTGCCAGCAGCTTCGTCCGAGACAGAGAGCAGTTCTTC
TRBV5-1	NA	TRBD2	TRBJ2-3	CASSLDARAGGSDTQYF	TGCGCCAGCAGCTTAGATGCGAGGGCGGGAGGGTCAGATACGCAGTATTTT
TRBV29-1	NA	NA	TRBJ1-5	CSVASGGGNQPQHF	TGCAGCGTTGCATCGGGGGGGGGTAATCAGCCCCAGCATTTT